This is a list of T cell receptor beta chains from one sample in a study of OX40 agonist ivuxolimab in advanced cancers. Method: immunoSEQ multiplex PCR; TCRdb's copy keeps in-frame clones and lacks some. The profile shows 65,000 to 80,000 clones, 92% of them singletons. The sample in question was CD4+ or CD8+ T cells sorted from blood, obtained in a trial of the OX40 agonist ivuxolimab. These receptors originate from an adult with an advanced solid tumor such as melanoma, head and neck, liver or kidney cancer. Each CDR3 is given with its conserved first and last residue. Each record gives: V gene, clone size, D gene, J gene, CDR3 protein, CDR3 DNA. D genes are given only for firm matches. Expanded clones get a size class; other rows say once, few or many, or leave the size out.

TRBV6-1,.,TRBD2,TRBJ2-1,CASSEGTSGRARLYNEQFF,TGTGCCAGCAGTGAAGGGACTAGCGGGAGAGCCAGGCTCTACAATGAGCAGTTCTTC
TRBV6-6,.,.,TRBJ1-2,CASSTHGDPPHGYTF,TGTGCCAGCAGTACCCATGGGGACCCACCCCATGGCTACACCTTC
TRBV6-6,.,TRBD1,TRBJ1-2,CASSYVGQGTVYTF,TGTGCCAGCAGTTACGTGGGACAGGGGACGGTCTACACCTTC
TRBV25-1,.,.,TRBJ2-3,CASSGVTGSTDTQYF,TGTGCCAGCAGTGGGGTCACAGGGAGCACAGATACGCAGTATTTT
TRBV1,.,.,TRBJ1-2,CTSSQLGPPDHTYGYTF,TGCACCAGCAGCCAATTGGGACCGCCAGACCACACCTATGGCTACACCTTC
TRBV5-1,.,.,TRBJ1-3,CASSLEGSTVSTIYF,TGCGCCAGCAGCTTGGAGGGAAGCACGGTGAGCACCATATATTTT
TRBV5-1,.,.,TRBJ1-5,CASSLAPGQGVGQPQHF,TGCGCCAGCAGCTTGGCGCCCGGGCAGGGAGTTGGTCAGCCCCAGCATTTT
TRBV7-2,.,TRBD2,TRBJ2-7,CASSLDGLAAYEQYF,TGTGCCAGCAGCTTGGACGGACTAGCGGCCTACGAGCAGTACTTC
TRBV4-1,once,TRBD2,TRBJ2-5,CASSPRTSQPQETQYF,TGCGCCAGCAGCCCTAGGACTAGTCAGCCCCAAGAGACCCAGTACTTC
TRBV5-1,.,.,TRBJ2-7,CASSLGQLSYEQYF,TGCGCCAGCAGCTTGGGACAGCTCTCCTACGAGCAGTACTTC
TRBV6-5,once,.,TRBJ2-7,CASRPTDLIWEQYF,TGTGCCAGCAGGCCGACCGATTTGATTTGGGAGCAGTACTTC
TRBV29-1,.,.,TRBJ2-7,CSASPSTDTYEQYF,TGCAGCGCTTCCCCTTCGACAGATACCTACGAGCAGTACTTC
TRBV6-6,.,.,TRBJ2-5,CASSSRSRVPQETQYF,TGTGCCAGCAGCAGCCGCTCACGGGTCCCCCAAGAGACCCAGTACTTC
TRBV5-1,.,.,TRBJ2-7,CASSPQGGSHYEQYF,TGCGCCAGCAGCCCCCAGGGAGGTAGCCACTACGAGCAGTACTTC
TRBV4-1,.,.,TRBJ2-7,CASSQAGRDGTYEQYF,TGCGCCAGCAGCCAAGCTGGGCGAGACGGAACCTACGAGCAGTACTTC
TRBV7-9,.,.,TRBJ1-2,CASSFADHGYTF,TGTGCCAGCAGCTTTGCGGATCATGGCTACACCTTC
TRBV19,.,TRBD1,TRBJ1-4,CASSISWTGWVATNEKLFF,TGTGCCAGTAGTATCTCCTGGACAGGGTGGGTAGCAACTAATGAAAAACTGTTTTTT
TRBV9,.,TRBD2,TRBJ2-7,CASSGGTSGIYEQYF,TGTGCCAGCAGCGGGGGGACTAGCGGGATTTACGAGCAGTACTTC
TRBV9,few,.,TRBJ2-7,CASSVGQNYEQYF,TGTGCCAGCAGCGTAGGGCAGAACTACGAGCAGTACTTC
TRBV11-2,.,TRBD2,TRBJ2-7,CASSPWGGYEQYF,TGTGCCAGCAGCCCCTGGGGGGGGTACGAGCAGTACTTC
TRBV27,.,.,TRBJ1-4,CASSLTVGGVSEKLFF,TGTGCCAGCAGTTTAACCGTGGGGGGGGTCTCTGAAAAACTGTTTTTT
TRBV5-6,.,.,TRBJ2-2,CASSGTGFDTGELFF,TGTGCCAGCAGCGGCACGGGGTTCGACACCGGGGAGCTGTTTTTT
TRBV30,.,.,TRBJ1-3,CACGNSGNTIYF,TGTGCCTGCGGAAACTCTGGAAACACCATATATTTT
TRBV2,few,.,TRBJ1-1,CASSESANTEAFF,TGTGCCAGCAGTGAATCGGCGAACACTGAAGCTTTCTTT
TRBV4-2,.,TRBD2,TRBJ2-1,CASSQALAGGHDEQFF,TGTGCCAGCAGCCAGGCCTTAGCGGGAGGGCACGATGAGCAGTTCTTC
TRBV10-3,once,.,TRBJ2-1,CAISPAHLGNEQFF,TGTGCCATCAGCCCAGCTCACCTGGGGAATGAGCAGTTCTTC
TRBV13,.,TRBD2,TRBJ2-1,CASSPKEREGFEQFF,TGTGCCAGCAGCCCCAAGGAGCGGGAGGGCTTTGAGCAGTTCTTC
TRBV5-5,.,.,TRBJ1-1,CASSLPRTANTEAFF,TGTGCCAGCAGCTTGCCTAGGACAGCGAACACTGAAGCTTTCTTT
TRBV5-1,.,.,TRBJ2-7,CASSLVVGSYEQYF,TGCGCCAGCAGCTTGGTCGTCGGATCCTACGAGCAGTACTTC
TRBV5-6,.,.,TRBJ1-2,CASSHPRGAVSGYTF,TGTGCCAGCAGCCACCCGAGGGGGGCGGTATCTGGCTACACCTTC
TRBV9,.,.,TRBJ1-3,CASSVEGSSGNTIYF,TGTGCCAGCAGCGTAGAGGGCAGCTCTGGAAACACCATATATTTT
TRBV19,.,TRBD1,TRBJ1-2,CASTRTGEGYTF,TGTGCCAGTACCCGGACAGGGGAAGGCTACACCTTC
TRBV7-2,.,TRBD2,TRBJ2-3,CASSPRGDFTDTQYF,TGTGCCAGCAGCCCACGGGGGGACTTCACAGATACGCAGTATTTT